These T cell receptor beta chains were read from a single sample in a study of metastatic and nonmetastatic thyroid tumors. TCRdb redid the clone calls on the PCR reads using MiXCR. The sample holds roughly 40,000 clones, about 12% seen once. Sequencing was done on a sample of blood. The receptors originated from a male donor with papillary thyroid cancer or a benign thyroid nodule (not recorded which). Some clones in this sample may be carry-over from other donors' samples. The CDR3 runs from the conserved cysteine through the conserved F or W. Each record gives: V gene, clone size, J gene, D gene, CDR3 protein, CDR3 DNA. A D gene is named only where the DNA matches it firmly. Where a row states a size, it is once, few, many or the class of an expanded clone; other rows omit it.

V: TRBV4-3
size: many
J: TRBJ2-7
D: NA
CDR3: CASSQDRGYEQYF
DNA: TGCGCCAGCAGCCAGGACCGAGGGTACGAGCAGTACTTC

V: TRBV28
size: NA
J: TRBJ2-1
D: TRBD1
CDR3: CSSIFDRGSEQFF
DNA: TGTTCCAGCATTTTCGACAGGGGGAGTGAGCAGTTCTTC

V: TRBV12-3/TRBV12-4
size: many
J: TRBJ1-1
D: NA
CDR3: CASSLGGGRGAFF
DNA: TGTGCCAGCAGTTTAGGAGGGGGGCGAGGAGCTTTCTTT

V: TRBV6-2/TRBV6-3
size: medium-sized
J: TRBJ2-7
D: NA
CDR3: CASSYSTREQYF
DNA: TGTGCCAGCAGTTACTCGACCAGGGAGCAGTACTTC

V: TRBV28
size: many
J: TRBJ1-5
D: NA
CDR3: CASIIEVASNQPQHF
DNA: TGTGCCAGCATAATCGAGGTGGCAAGCAATCAGCCCCAGCATTTT

V: TRBV7-8
size: many
J: TRBJ1-6
D: NA
CDR3: CASSPRENSPLHF
DNA: TGTGCCAGCAGCCCGAGGGAGAATTCACCCCTCCACTTT

V: TRBV10-3
size: few
J: TRBJ1-4
D: NA
CDR3: CAISSGHGKLFF
DNA: TGTGCCATCAGTTCGGGACATGGCAAACTGTTTTTT

V: TRBV6-1
size: NA
J: TRBJ2-7
D: TRBD2
CDR3: CASSPGASGSRDYEQYF
DNA: TGTGCCAGCAGTCCCGGGGCTAGCGGATCTCGAGACTACGAGCAGTACTTC

V: TRBV2
size: NA
J: TRBJ2-7
D: NA
CDR3: CASSESCVVCEQYF
DNA: TGTGCCAGCAGTGAAAGTTGTGTGGTCTGCGAGCAGTACTTC

V: TRBV20-1
size: many
J: TRBJ2-6
D: TRBD1
CDR3: CSARDLKGAVGANVLTF
DNA: TGCAGTGCTAGAGATTTGAAGGGGGCGGTTGGGGCCAACGTCCTGACTTTC

V: TRBV5-1
size: many
J: TRBJ1-4
D: TRBD1
CDR3: CASSLAGGTGEKLFF
DNA: TGCGCCAGCAGCTTGGCCGGAGGGACAGGAGAAAAACTGTTTTTT

V: TRBV6-1
size: NA
J: TRBJ2-7
D: TRBD1
CDR3: CAISESRGYEQYF
DNA: TGTGCCATCAGTGAGTCCAGGGGGTACGAGCAGTACTTC

V: TRBV3-1
size: NA
J: TRBJ1-5
D: NA
CDR3: CASSHGRGGNQPQHF
DNA: TGTGCCAGCAGCCACGGACGAGGAGGCAATCAGCCCCAGCATTTT

V: TRBV7-2
size: many
J: TRBJ1-2
D: NA
CDR3: CASSSFTEDGYTF
DNA: TGTGCCAGCAGCTCTTTCACAGAGGATGGCTACACCTTC

V: TRBV20-1
size: many
J: TRBJ1-5
D: TRBD1
CDR3: CSARGYRGANQPQHF
DNA: TGCAGTGCTAGAGGGTACAGGGGCGCAAATCAGCCCCAGCATTTT

V: TRBV7-9
size: many
J: TRBJ2-5
D: TRBD2
CDR3: CASSFSTSGRMETQYF
DNA: TGTGCCAGCAGCTTTTCAACTAGCGGGAGGATGGAGACCCAGTACTTC

V: TRBV7-6
size: many
J: TRBJ2-1
D: NA
CDR3: CASSSTTVAYPYNEQFF
DNA: TGTGCCAGCAGCTCAACTACAGTAGCCTACCCCTACAATGAGCAGTTCTTC

V: TRBV7-9
size: NA
J: TRBJ2-7
D: TRBD1
CDR3: CASSLGTGLSYEQYF
DNA: TGTGCCAGCAGCTTGGGGACAGGGCTTTCCTACGAGCAGTACTTC

V: TRBV6-2/TRBV6-3
size: many
J: TRBJ2-7
D: TRBD2
CDR3: CASTAGGAPYEQYF
DNA: TGTGCCAGCACCGCGGGGGGGGCGCCTTACGAGCAGTACTTC

V: TRBV20-1
size: many
J: TRBJ2-1
D: TRBD2
CDR3: CSAGSLAGGFNNEQFF
DNA: TGCAGTGCTGGTAGCCTAGCGGGAGGTTTCAACAATGAGCAGTTCTTC

V: TRBV28
size: NA
J: TRBJ1-1
D: TRBD1
CDR3: CTSSPHGTGPTEAFF
DNA: TGTACCAGCAGTCCACACGGGACAGGTCCCACTGAAGCTTTCTTT

V: TRBV3-1
size: NA
J: TRBJ1-2
D: NA
CDR3: CASSQDRGGGNYGYTF
DNA: TGTGCCAGCAGCCAAGATAGAGGGGGTGGTAACTATGGCTACACCTTC

V: TRBV6-1
size: few
J: TRBJ2-5
D: NA
CDR3: CASSPMDFQETQYF
DNA: TGTGCCAGCAGTCCAATGGACTTCCAAGAGACCCAGTACTTC

V: TRBV14
size: many
J: TRBJ1-6
D: TRBD1
CDR3: CASSQYGTGGFGGGSPLHF
DNA: TGTGCCAGCAGCCAATACGGGACAGGGGGCTTTGGTGGTGGTTCACCCCTCCACTTT

V: TRBV18
size: few
J: TRBJ2-7
D: TRBD2
CDR3: CASSPSGGPYEQYF
DNA: TGTGCCAGCTCACCATCGGGAGGGCCCTACGAGCAGTACTTC

V: TRBV29-1
size: many
J: TRBJ2-7
D: NA
CDR3: CSVQPILGEQYF
DNA: TGCAGCGTCCAACCTATATTAGGAGAGCAGTACTTC

V: TRBV6-4
size: large
J: TRBJ2-1
D: TRBD2
CDR3: CASSDSTSGSNEQFF
DNA: TGTGCCAGCAGTGACTCGACTAGCGGGAGCAATGAGCAGTTCTTC

V: TRBV6-2/TRBV6-3
size: few
J: TRBJ2-1
D: NA
CDR3: CVSSLGLYNEQFF
DNA: TGTGTCAGCAGTTTGGGTCTCTACAATGAGCAGTTCTTC

V: TRBV6-2/TRBV6-3
size: medium-sized
J: TRBJ2-7
D: TRBD2
CDR3: CASSRTSGRREQYF
DNA: TGTGCCAGCAGTCGGACTAGCGGGAGACGAGAGCAGTACTTC

V: TRBV28
size: many
J: TRBJ1-5
D: NA
CDR3: CASSDPIEVRNQPQHF
DNA: TGTGCCAGCAGTGACCCTATTGAGGTTCGTAATCAGCCCCAGCATTTT

V: TRBV20-1
size: many
J: TRBJ2-7
D: NA
CDR3: CSARGIGPEQYF
DNA: TGCAGTGCTAGAGGAATCGGCCCCGAGCAGTACTTC

V: TRBV19
size: many
J: TRBJ2-5
D: TRBD2
CDR3: CASTAGQGRASGSRETQYF
DNA: TGTGCCAGTACCGCCGGCCAGGGCAGGGCTAGCGGGAGCCGAGAGACCCAGTACTTC

V: TRBV5-1
size: many
J: TRBJ2-5
D: TRBD1
CDR3: CASGQTGVQETQYF
DNA: TGCGCCAGCGGTCAAACAGGGGTCCAAGAGACCCAGTACTTC

V: TRBV12-3/TRBV12-4
size: NA
J: TRBJ1-2
D: NA
CDR3: CASTRRRGQGLYGYTF
DNA: TGTGCCAGCACCCGACGCCGGGGTCAGGGGTTATATGGCTACACCTTC

V: TRBV25-1
size: many
J: TRBJ1-4
D: TRBD1
CDR3: CASRDRANEKLFF
DNA: TGTGCCAGCAGGGACAGGGCTAATGAAAAACTGTTTTTT

V: TRBV6-1
size: medium-sized
J: TRBJ2-7
D: NA
CDR3: CASKRVYEQYF
DNA: TGTGCCAGCAAGAGAGTATACGAGCAGTACTTC

V: TRBV12-3/TRBV12-4
size: many
J: TRBJ1-2
D: TRBD1
CDR3: CASSPIRQGGYGYTF
DNA: TGTGCCAGCAGTCCTATCCGACAGGGCGGCTATGGCTACACCTTC

V: TRBV9
size: NA
J: TRBJ1-1
D: TRBD1
CDR3: CASSDLQGKRTEAFF
DNA: TGTGCCAGCAGCGACTTACAGGGGAAACGCACTGAAGCTTTCTTT

V: TRBV5-4
size: many
J: TRBJ2-7
D: TRBD2
CDR3: CASSLREGYEQYF
DNA: TGTGCCAGCAGCTTGCGGGAGGGTTACGAGCAGTACTTC

V: TRBV7-8
size: many
J: TRBJ1-4
D: NA
CDR3: CASSLAWGIDEKLFF
DNA: TGTGCCAGCAGCTTAGCGTGGGGAATTGATGAAAAACTGTTTTTT

V: TRBV4-3
size: few
J: TRBJ1-5
D: TRBD1
CDR3: CASSQDPQGAGHQPQHF
DNA: TGCGCCAGCAGCCAAGATCCCCAGGGGGCCGGGCATCAGCCCCAGCATTTT